This T cell receptor beta chain was identified in a study of identical twins. Study results and limitations: Monozygotic twins shared more out-of-frame TCR alpha than recombination models predicted. Weaker excess twin sharing was observed in beta out-of-frame sequences.

MiXCR, applied by TCRdb to the 5' RACE reads, yields one record per CDR3 protein. In the table there are fewer than 450,000 distinct CDR3 sequences, around 9% of which are singletons. V gave up 0 bases and J gave up 10 bases, with 7 bases separating them. The germline V gene encodes CDR1 SGHDN and CDR2 FVKESK. The CDR3 runs 13 residues. This clonotype has a handful of counts. The antigen remains undetermined. The rearrangement links TRBV14 to TRBJ1-6; D remains ambiguous. Sequencing was performed on naive T cells sorted from blood. The origin of this receptor is a woman aged 45-65 years in good health. CDR3 in DNA: TGTGCCAGCAGCCAAGATCTTGAGTCACCCCTCCACTTT. This translates into CASSQDLESPLHF.